These 21 T cell receptor beta chains originate from one sample sequenced in a study of blood T cell repertoires in COVID-19. Libraries were prepared by immunoSEQ multiplex PCR; TCRdb keeps only in-frame clonotypes and omits some of them. The repertoire holds 45,000 to 60,000 clones, 84% seen once, with over 10% in the top ten. The sample consisted of peripheral blood. Every receptor here comes from a woman aged 80 or older with acute or convalescent COVID-19.

The chain uses TRBV9 and TRBJ1-3, with 7 bases that match TRBD1. This CDR3 comprises 15 residues. Trimming removed 0 bases from V and 3 bases from J; junction bases left unmatched: 3. Germline values: CDR1 SGDLS, CDR2 YYNGEE. CDR3 loop: CASSVGQGGGNTIYF. The CDR3 nucleotides read TGTGCCAGCAGCGTAGGACAGGGTGGTGGAAACACCATATATTTT.

The rearrangement joins TRBV7-8 to TRBJ1-2; no clear D. The CDR3 length is 15 residues. V dropped 4 bases and J dropped 5 bases, with 17 bases sitting between them. Germline values: CDR1 SGHVS, CDR2 FQNEAQ. The CDR3 sequence is CASSSLGGSLYGYTF. CDR3 sequence (DNA): TGTGCCAGCAGCTCGCTGGGAGGTTCTCTTTATGGCTACACCTTC.

V usage is TRBV12-3 or TRBV12-4 and J usage is TRBJ1-6, with D possibly matching TRBD1 (5 bases). The CDR3 sequence is 13 residues long. Trimming left V 7 bases short and J 13 bases short, with 17 bases between. CDR3 sequence reads: CASNRIGDVPLHF. Written as DNA, the CDR3 is TGTGCCAGCAATCGGATAGGGGATGTCCCCCTCCACTTT.

The rearrangement joins TRBV3-1 (or the pseudogene TRBV3-2) to TRBJ1-5; 9 nucleotides agree with TRBD1. Germline trimming cut 3 bases from V and 2 bases from J; bases unmatched to any gene: 5. Germline CDR1 LGHDT, CDR2 YNNKEL (reference sequence). This CDR3 has 16 residues. DNA for the CDR3: TGTGCCAGCAGCCACTCGGACAGGGGAGGCAATCAGCCCCAGCATTTT. It is translated as CASSHSDRGGNQPQHF.

The CDR3 DNA is TGTGCCAGCAGCGAATCTGGGGGGTATAGCAATCAGCCCCAGCATTTT. Its translation is CASSESGGYSNQPQHF. This sequence joins TRBV3-1 (or the pseudogene TRBV3-2) and TRBJ1-5; tentatively, D is TRBD1 (5 bases). There are 16 residues in the CDR3. CDR1 and CDR2 (germline): LGHDT, YNNKEL (reference sequence). The germline V and J ends were trimmed by 5 bases and 0 bases, with 14 bases remaining between them.

There are a few counts of this clone. This chain links TRBV30 with TRBJ2-1, with 10 bases matching TRBD1. This CDR3 contains 14 residues. The germline V gene has CDR1 GTSNPN and CDR2 SVGIG (reference sequence). The V gene end was trimmed by 1 base and the J gene end by 8 bases; junction bases not matched to a gene: 5. CDR3 nucleotides: TGTGCCTGGAGTGCCGGGACAGGGGCGGATGAGCAGTTCTTC. As protein: CAWSAGTGADEQFF.

The rearrangement joins TRBV27 to TRBJ2-1; TRBD1 matches at 11 bases. Germline V gene lookup returns CDR1 MNHEY and CDR2 SMNVEV (reference sequence). This CDR3 has 15 amino acids. With 2 bases clipped from V and 5 bases from J, the junction kept 2 bases outside the gene matches. The CDR3 loop is CASSLGQGANNEQFF. For the CDR3, the DNA is TGTGCCAGCAGTTTAGGACAGGGGGCCAACAATGAGCAGTTCTTC.

The chain has TRBV29-1 and TRBJ1-1, with D perhaps matching TRBD1 (5 bases). There are 15 residues in the CDR3. V was cut by 5 bases and J by 7 bases, with 23 bases left in between. In germline, CDR1 is SQVTM, CDR2 ANQGSEA. The CDR3: CSVPQDRQGGLEAFF. CDR3 DNA: TGCAGCGTTCCGCAGGATCGGCAGGGAGGACTTGAAGCTTTCTTT.

The rearrangement uses TRBV5-8 and TRBJ2-3; the D gene is possibly TRBD2 (5 bases). V lost 0 bases to trimming and J lost 5 bases, with 10 bases between them. CDR1 and CDR2 from the germline V gene are SGHTS and YDEGEE. CDR3 length: 14 amino acids. CDR3 nucleotides: TGTGCCAGCAGCTTGGGCAGTGGAGGAGATACGCAGTATTTT. Residues: CASSLGSGGDTQYF.

The V and J genes are TRBV30 and TRBJ2-1; 7 positions match TRBD1. This CDR3 region has 14 residues. Germline lookup yields CDR1 GTSNPN and CDR2 SVGIG (reference sequence). V lost 1 base, J lost 6 bases, and 6 bases stayed unmatched. The CDR3 protein is CAWSGGGAFNEQFF. CDR3 DNA sequence: TGTGCCTGGAGTGGAGGGGGCGCTTTCAATGAGCAGTTCTTC.

The DNA of the CDR3 is TGTGCCAGCAGTTTGACAGGGATCTACGAGCAGTACTTC. Its translation is CASSLTGIYEQYF. The chain is built from TRBV27 and TRBJ2-7; 7 bases align to TRBD1. The CDR3 consists of 13 residues. Trimming at V came to 3 bases and at J to 3 bases, leaving 2 bases not matched to a gene. CDR1 MNHEY and CDR2 SMNVEV come from the germline V gene (reference sequence).

The chain combines TRBV5-4 with TRBJ2-3; 8 bases fit TRBD1. Per the germline V gene, CDR1 is SGHNT and CDR2 is YYREEE (reference sequence). The V gene end was trimmed by 4 bases and the J gene end by 1 base; junction bases not matched to a gene: 8. The CDR3 sequence is 16 residues long. DNA for the CDR3: TGTGCCAGCAGCCCCGGACAGGGCGTCGGCACAGATACGCAGTATTTT. Residues: CASSPGQGVGTDTQYF.

CDR3 sequence reads: CASSQGVNSPLHF. In nucleotides, the CDR3 is TGTGCCAGCAGCCAAGGGGTAAATTCACCCCTCCACTTT. V usage is TRBV7-8 and J usage is TRBJ1-6, with D perhaps TRBD1 (5 bases). CDR3 length equals 13 residues. Germline assignment: CDR1 SGHVS and CDR2 FQNEAQ. The V end lost 5 bases, the J end lost 7 bases, and 9 bases lay between the germline ends.

This sequence joins TRBV30 and TRBJ2-3; D perhaps matches TRBD1 (5 bases). The CDR3 length is 14 residues. V was clipped by 3 bases and J by 1 base, with 11 bases between them. Germline assignment: CDR1 GTSNPN and CDR2 SVGIG (reference sequence). In nucleotides, the CDR3 is TGTGCCTGGAGGTCAGGGTTCGGCACAGATACGCAGTATTTT. Its protein is CAWRSGFGTDTQYF.

V gene TRBV11-2 combines with J gene TRBJ2-7, with TRBD1 matching over 8 bases. Trimming removed 4 bases from V and 3 bases from J; junction bases left unmatched: 8. CDR3 size: 15 residues. Germline CDR1 SGHAT, CDR2 FQNNGV. The CDR3 bases are TGTGCCAGCAGCTCCCCGGACAGGGTAGTCTACGAGCAGTACTTC. It is translated as CASSSPDRVVYEQYF.

The gene calls are TRBV29-1 and TRBJ1-2, with TRBD1 identical over 11 bases. The CDR3 totals 13 residues. Looked up from germline, CDR1 is SQVTM and CDR2 is ANQGSEA. Losses at the gene ends were 5 bases for V and 8 bases for J; bases not matched to a gene: 7. In nucleotides, the CDR3 is TGCAGCGTTCTAGGACAGGGGGCATGGGGCTACACCTTC. Residues: CSVLGQGAWGYTF.

This sequence joins TRBV5-1 and TRBJ2-2; TRBD1 aligns across 7 bases. V lost 0 bases and J lost 3; bases outside the gene matches: 8. There are 17 residues in the CDR3. Germline CDR1 and CDR2: SGHRS and YFSETQ. This CDR3 reads CASSLETPGQYTGELFF. The CDR3 nucleotides are TGCGCCAGCAGCTTGGAAACTCCGGGACAGTACACCGGGGAGCTGTTTTTT.

The rearrangement joins TRBV10-3 to TRBJ2-3, with 8 positions matching TRBD2. CDR1 is ENHRY, CDR2 SYGVKD, per germline. Losses at the gene ends were 11 bases for V and 6 bases for J; bases not matched to a gene: 16. The CDR3 length is 15 residues. Written as DNA, the CDR3 is TGTGCCGCCCTTCGAGCCGCGGGGGGCTCGGATACGCAGTATTTT. Its protein is CAALRAAGGSDTQYF.

V gene TRBV23-1 combines with J gene TRBJ1-6, with 8 bases that match TRBD1. TRBV23-1 counts as an open reading frame of uncertain function. V shed 4 bases and J 7 bases; nucleotides not matched to a gene: 9. This CDR3 contains 16 residues. Here the CDR3 reads CASSRRDRGNNSPLHF. The CDR3 coding sequence is TGCGCCAGCAGTCGACGAGACAGGGGCAACAATTCACCCCTCCACTTT.

This clone came up a few times. The chain links TRBV19 to TRBJ2-4; D is possibly TRBD2 (5 bases). The CDR3 is made up of 15 amino acids. Looked up from germline, CDR1 is LNHDA and CDR2 is SQIVND (reference sequence). Trimming shortened V by 7 bases and J by 1 base, and 14 bases separated the two germline ends. The CDR3 loop is CASTPRGQAKNIQYF. DNA of the CDR3: TGTGCCAGTACTCCACGAGGGCAGGCCAAAAACATTCAGTACTTC. Based on the CDR3 plus reference TRBV19 and TRBJ2-4, the full variable domain is DGGITQSPKYLFRKEGQNVTLSCEQNLNHDAMYWYRQDPGQGLRLIYYSQIVNDFQKGDIAEGYSVSREKKESFPLTVTSAQKNPTAFYLCASTPRGQAKNIQYFGAGTRLSVL.

This clone was observed a handful of times. J is TRBJ1-5 and V is TRBV19; D unclear. V lost 8 bases to trimming and J lost 0 bases, with 17 bases between them. The length of the CDR3 is 16 residues. Germline-derived CDR1 and CDR2 are LNHDA and SQIVND (reference sequence). The CDR3 spells CASQQSRLNSNQPQHF. CDR3 nucleotides: TGTGCCAGTCAACAGTCAAGGTTAAATAGCAATCAGCCCCAGCATTTT.